A single sample gave rise to the 5 T cell receptor beta chains below, sequenced in a study of T cells in Graves' hyperthyroidism and ophthalmopathy. The TCR beta CDR3 regions underwent amplification using RNA transcripts as the source. The HTBI primer set drove a first-round RT-PCR of the TCR CDR3. TCRdb independently ran MiXCR on the multiplex PCR reads; one entry per CDR3 protein. There are a few hundred thousand distinct CDR3 sequences in the sample; roughly an eighth occur only once, and 34% lies in the top ten. Input material: blood. These receptors originate from a woman aged 40 to 50 with Graves' ophthalmopathy.

The CDR3 DNA is TGTGCCATCAGTCCGACAGGGGCGAACACCGGGGAGCTGTTTTTT. Amino acid sequence: CAISPTGANTGELFF. This chain joins TRBV10-3 and TRBJ2-2, with 8 bases matching TRBD1. The CDR3 totals 15 residues. Germline V gene data show CDR1 as ENHRY and CDR2 as SYGVKD. J was trimmed by 0 bases and V by 5 bases; bases with no gene match: 2.

This clonotype occurred many times. This sequence joins TRBV5-5 and TRBJ1-1; no firm D call. The germline gives CDR1 SGHKS, CDR2 YYEKEE (reference sequence). The CDR3 covers 15 residues. V dropped 4 bases and J dropped 5 bases, with 18 bases sitting between them. The CDR3 DNA is TGTGCCAGCAGCCCCCGGCCAGGCGAGGTGACTGAAGCTTTCTTT. Translating gives CASSPRPGEVTEAFF. The full variable domain, its missing parts supplied by reference TRBV5-5 and TRBJ1-1, is DAGVTQSPTHLIKTRGQQVTLRCSPISGHKSVSWYQQVLGQGPQFIFQYYEKEERGRGNFPDRFSARQFPNYSSELNVNALLLGDSALYLCASSPRPGEVTEAFFGQGTRLTVV.

The J gene is TRBJ1-2, the V gene TRBV28, with 8 bases that match TRBD1. Trimming took 3 bases from V and 5 from J; bases not matched to a gene: 14. Looked up from germline, CDR1 is MDHEN and CDR2 is SYDVKM. This CDR3 is 17 amino acids long. CDR3 sequence: CASSLGGQGAGVYGYTF. CDR3 nucleotides: TGTGCCAGCAGTTTGGGCGGGCAGGGGGCCGGGGTTTATGGCTACACCTTC.

This clonotype has at least ten counts. The rearrangement uses TRBV9 and TRBJ2-1; TRBD1 agrees at 11 bases. In germline, CDR1 is SGDLS, CDR2 YYNGEE. The length of the CDR3 is 16 residues. V trimming: 4 bases; J trimming: 4 bases; junction bases outside the gene matches: 7. The chain's CDR3 is CASSLPGTGGYNEQFF. In nucleotides, the CDR3 is TGTGCCAGCAGCCTCCCCGGGACAGGGGGTTACAATGAGCAGTTCTTC. The entire variable domain, with the rest obtained from reference TRBV9 and TRBJ2-1, is as follows: DSGVTQTPKHLITATGQRVTLRCSPRSGDLSVYWYQQSLDQGLQFLIQYYNGEERAKGNILERFSAQQFPDLHSELNLSSLELGDSALYFCASSLPGTGGYNEQFFGPGTRLTVL.

This clonotype was picked up many times. This chain uses TRBV11-2 with TRBJ1-4; D unresolved. V lost 0 bases and J 6 bases, leaving 14 bases between the germline ends. This CDR3 region has 16 residues. Per the germline V gene, CDR1 is SGHAT and CDR2 is FQNNGV. The DNA of the CDR3 is TGTGCCAGCAGCTTAGATCTCGCAGCCCGTTATGAAAAACTGTTTTTT. Translation: CASSLDLAARYEKLFF.